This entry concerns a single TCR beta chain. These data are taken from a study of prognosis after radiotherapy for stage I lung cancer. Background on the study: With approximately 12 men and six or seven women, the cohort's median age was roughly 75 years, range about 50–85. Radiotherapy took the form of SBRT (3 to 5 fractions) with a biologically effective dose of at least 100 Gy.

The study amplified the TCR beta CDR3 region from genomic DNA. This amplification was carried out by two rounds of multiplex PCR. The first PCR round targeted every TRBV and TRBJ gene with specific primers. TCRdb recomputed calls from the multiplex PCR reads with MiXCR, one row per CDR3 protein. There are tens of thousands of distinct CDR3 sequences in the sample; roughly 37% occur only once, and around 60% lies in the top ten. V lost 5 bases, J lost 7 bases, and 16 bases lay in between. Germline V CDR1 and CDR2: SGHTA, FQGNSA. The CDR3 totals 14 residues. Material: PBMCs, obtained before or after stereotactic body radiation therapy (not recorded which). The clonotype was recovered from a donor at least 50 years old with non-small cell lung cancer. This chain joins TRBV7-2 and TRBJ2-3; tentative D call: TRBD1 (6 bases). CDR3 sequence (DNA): TGTGCCAGCAGCCCTGACAGGTTCCCATATACGCAGTATTTT. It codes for CASSPDRFPYTQYF.